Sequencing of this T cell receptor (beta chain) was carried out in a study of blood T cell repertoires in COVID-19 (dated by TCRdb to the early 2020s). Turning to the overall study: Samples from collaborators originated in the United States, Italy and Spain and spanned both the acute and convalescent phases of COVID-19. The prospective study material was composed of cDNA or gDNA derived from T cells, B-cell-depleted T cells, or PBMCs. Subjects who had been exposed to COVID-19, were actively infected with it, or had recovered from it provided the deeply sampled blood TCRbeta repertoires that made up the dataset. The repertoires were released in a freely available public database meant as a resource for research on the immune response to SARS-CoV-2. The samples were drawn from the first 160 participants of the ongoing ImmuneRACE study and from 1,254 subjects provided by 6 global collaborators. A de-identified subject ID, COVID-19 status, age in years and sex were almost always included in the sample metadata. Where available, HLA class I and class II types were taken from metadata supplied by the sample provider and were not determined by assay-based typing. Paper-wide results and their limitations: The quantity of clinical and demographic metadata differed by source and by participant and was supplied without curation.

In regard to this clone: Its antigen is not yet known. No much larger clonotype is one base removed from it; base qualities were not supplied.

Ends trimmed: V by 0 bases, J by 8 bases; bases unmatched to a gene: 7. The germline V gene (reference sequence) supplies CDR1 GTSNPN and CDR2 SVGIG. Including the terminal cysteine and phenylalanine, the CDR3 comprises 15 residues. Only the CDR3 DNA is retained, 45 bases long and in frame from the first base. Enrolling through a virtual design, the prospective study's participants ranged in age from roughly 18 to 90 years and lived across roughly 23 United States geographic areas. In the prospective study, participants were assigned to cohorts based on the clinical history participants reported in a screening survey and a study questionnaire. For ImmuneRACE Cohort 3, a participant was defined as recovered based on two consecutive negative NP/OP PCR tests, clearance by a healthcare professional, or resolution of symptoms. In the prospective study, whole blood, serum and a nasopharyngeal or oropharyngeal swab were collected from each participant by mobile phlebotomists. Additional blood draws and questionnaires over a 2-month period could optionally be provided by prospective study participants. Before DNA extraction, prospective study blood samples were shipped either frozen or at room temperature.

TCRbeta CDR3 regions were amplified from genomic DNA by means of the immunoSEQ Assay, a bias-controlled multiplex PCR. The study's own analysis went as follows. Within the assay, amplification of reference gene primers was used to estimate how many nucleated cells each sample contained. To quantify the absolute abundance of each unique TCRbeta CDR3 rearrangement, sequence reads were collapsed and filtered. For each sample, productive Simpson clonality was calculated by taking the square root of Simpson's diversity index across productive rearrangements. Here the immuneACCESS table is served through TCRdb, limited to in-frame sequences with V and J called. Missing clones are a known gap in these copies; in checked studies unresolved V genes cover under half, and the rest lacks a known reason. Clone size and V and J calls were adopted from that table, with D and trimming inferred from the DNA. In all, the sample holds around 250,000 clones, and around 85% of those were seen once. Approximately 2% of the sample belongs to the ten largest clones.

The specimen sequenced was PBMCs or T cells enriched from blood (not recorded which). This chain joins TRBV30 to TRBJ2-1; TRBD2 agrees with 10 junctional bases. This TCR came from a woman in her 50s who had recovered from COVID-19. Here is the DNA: TGTGCCTGGAGTGTAGGTCTAGCGGGAGAGTATGAGCAGTTCTTC. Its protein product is CAWSVGLAGEYEQFF.